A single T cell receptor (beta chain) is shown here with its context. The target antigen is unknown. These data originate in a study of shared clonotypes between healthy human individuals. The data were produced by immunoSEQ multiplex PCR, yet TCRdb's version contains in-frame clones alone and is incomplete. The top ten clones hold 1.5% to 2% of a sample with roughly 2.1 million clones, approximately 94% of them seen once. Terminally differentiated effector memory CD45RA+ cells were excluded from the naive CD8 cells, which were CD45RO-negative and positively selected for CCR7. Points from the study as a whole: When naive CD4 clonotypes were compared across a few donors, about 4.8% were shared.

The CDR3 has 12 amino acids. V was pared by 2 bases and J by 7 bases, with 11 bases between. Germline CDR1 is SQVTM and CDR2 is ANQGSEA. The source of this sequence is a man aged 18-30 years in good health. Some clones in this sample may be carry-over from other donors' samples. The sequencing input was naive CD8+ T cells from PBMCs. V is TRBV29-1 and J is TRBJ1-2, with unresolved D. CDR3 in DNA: TGCAGCGTTGAAAGTACAGAGGGTGGCTACACCTTC. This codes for CSVESTEGGYTF.